The rows below give T cell receptor beta chains drawn from one sample of a study of beta chain features in type 1 diabetes. TCRdb's table, derived via immunoSEQ multiplex PCR, lists solely in-frame clones and lacks some. The sample comprises roughly 170,000 clones, more than 10% of which are singletons, and approximately 0.64% rests with the top ten. Sequenced material: central memory CD4+ T cells from blood. These receptors were obtained from a woman younger than 30 in good health. Each CDR3 is given with its conserved first and last residue. D genes are given only for firm matches. Clone size is shown for a subset of rows, as once, few, many or a class of expanded clone.

D gene: .; clone size: .; V gene: TRBV30; J gene: TRBJ1-4; CDR3 protein: CAWQRGTNEKLFF; CDR3 DNA: TGTGCCTGGCAGCGGGGGACTAATGAAAAACTGTTTTTT
D gene: .; clone size: .; V gene: TRBV5-1; J gene: TRBJ1-2; CDR3 protein: CASSLDTNYGYTF; CDR3 DNA: TGCGCCAGCAGCTTAGACACCAACTATGGCTACACCTTC
D gene: .; clone size: few; V gene: TRBV30; J gene: TRBJ1-2; CDR3 protein: CAWSSIDSRLYGYTF; CDR3 DNA: TGTGCCTGGAGCTCGATCGACAGCCGTCTATATGGCTACACCTTC
D gene: .; clone size: .; V gene: TRBV4-3; J gene: TRBJ2-1; CDR3 protein: CASSQRVAESSYNEQFF; CDR3 DNA: TGCGCCAGCAGCCAGAGAGTAGCGGAAAGCTCCTACAATGAGCAGTTCTTC
D gene: TRBD2; clone size: .; V gene: TRBV28; J gene: TRBJ2-1; CDR3 protein: CASSAPGTSGYNEQFF; CDR3 DNA: TGTGCCAGCAGCGCACCCGGGACTAGCGGTTACAATGAGCAGTTCTTC
D gene: TRBD1; clone size: few; V gene: TRBV6-6; J gene: TRBJ1-2; CDR3 protein: CASRLQGTRYTF; CDR3 DNA: TGTGCCAGCAGGTTACAGGGGACACGCTACACCTTC
D gene: TRBD1; clone size: .; V gene: TRBV5-1; J gene: TRBJ2-5; CDR3 protein: CASSPGQGTTQYF; CDR3 DNA: TGCGCCAGCAGCCCGGGACAGGGGACGACCCAGTACTTC
D gene: TRBD2; clone size: few; V gene: TRBV27; J gene: TRBJ2-7; CDR3 protein: CASSLFGTSDSSYEQYF; CDR3 DNA: TGTGCCAGCAGTTTATTTGGGACTAGCGACAGCTCCTACGAGCAGTACTTC
D gene: TRBD1; clone size: few; V gene: TRBV7-2; J gene: TRBJ2-1; CDR3 protein: CASSLIGQGRSEQFF; CDR3 DNA: TGTGCCAGCAGCTTAATAGGACAGGGGAGGAGTGAGCAGTTCTTC
D gene: .; clone size: .; V gene: TRBV18; J gene: TRBJ1-5; CDR3 protein: CASSPRSDSNQPQHF; CDR3 DNA: TGTGCCAGCTCACCACGGAGCGATAGCAATCAGCCCCAGCATTTT
D gene: .; clone size: .; V gene: TRBV6-5; J gene: TRBJ1-2; CDR3 protein: CASSGDPGYGYTF; CDR3 DNA: TGTGCCAGCAGTGGAGACCCCGGCTATGGCTACACCTTC
D gene: TRBD2; clone size: few; V gene: TRBV7-9; J gene: TRBJ2-7; CDR3 protein: CASSLGLAVSEQYF; CDR3 DNA: TGTGCCAGCAGCTTGGGGCTAGCGGTGTCCGAGCAGTACTTC
D gene: .; clone size: few; V gene: TRBV15; J gene: TRBJ1-5; CDR3 protein: CATSRDASINQPQHF; CDR3 DNA: TGTGCCACCAGCAGAGATGCGAGTATCAATCAGCCCCAGCATTTT
D gene: .; clone size: .; V gene: TRBV4-2; J gene: TRBJ1-2; CDR3 protein: CASSQVSVANYGYTF; CDR3 DNA: TGTGCCAGCAGCCAAGTGTCGGTCGCTAACTATGGCTACACCTTC
D gene: .; clone size: few; V gene: TRBV9; J gene: TRBJ1-5; CDR3 protein: CASSVGGQQPQHF; CDR3 DNA: TGTGCCAGCAGCGTCGGAGGGCAACAGCCCCAGCATTTT
D gene: .; clone size: .; V gene: TRBV25-1; J gene: TRBJ2-2; CDR3 protein: CASSEWAGVVTELFF; CDR3 DNA: TGTGCCAGCAGTGAATGGGCCGGGGTCGTGACAGAGCTGTTTTTT
D gene: .; clone size: .; V gene: TRBV7-8; J gene: TRBJ1-2; CDR3 protein: CASRLSGRVGGYTF; CDR3 DNA: TGTGCCAGCAGGCTCTCTGGGAGGGTGGGTGGCTACACCTTC
D gene: .; clone size: few; V gene: TRBV27; J gene: TRBJ1-2; CDR3 protein: CASSSIRYSNYGYTF; CDR3 DNA: TGTGCCAGCAGTTCGATCCGATACAGCAACTATGGCTACACCTTC
D gene: TRBD2; clone size: few; V gene: TRBV20-1; J gene: TRBJ2-1; CDR3 protein: CSASREYEQFF; CDR3 DNA: TGCAGTGCTTCGCGGGAGTATGAGCAGTTCTTC
D gene: .; clone size: .; V gene: TRBV28; J gene: TRBJ2-7; CDR3 protein: CASVDSASYEQYF; CDR3 DNA: TGTGCCAGCGTGGACAGCGCGTCCTACGAGCAGTACTTC
D gene: .; clone size: .; V gene: TRBV30; J gene: TRBJ2-7; CDR3 protein: CAWSKIVRDEQYF; CDR3 DNA: TGTGCCTGGAGTAAGATCGTCAGGGACGAGCAGTACTTC
D gene: TRBD1; clone size: .; V gene: TRBV19; J gene: TRBJ1-1; CDR3 protein: CASSKHRGTGTEAFF; CDR3 DNA: TGTGCCAGTAGTAAACACAGGGGGACGGGCACTGAAGCTTTCTTT
D gene: TRBD1; clone size: .; V gene: TRBV30; J gene: TRBJ2-7; CDR3 protein: CAWSTMGSTGTYF; CDR3 DNA: TGTGCCTGGAGTACCATGGGATCGACAGGGACGTACTTC
D gene: TRBD2; clone size: many; V gene: TRBV10-3; J gene: TRBJ2-2; CDR3 protein: CAIGLALPTNTGELFF; CDR3 DNA: TGTGCCATCGGACTAGCGCTCCCCACTAACACCGGGGAGCTGTTTTTT
D gene: .; clone size: .; V gene: TRBV30; J gene: TRBJ2-2; CDR3 protein: CAWSELLAGGELFF; CDR3 DNA: TGTGCCTGGAGTGAGTTACTAGCCGGCGGGGAGCTGTTTTTT
D gene: TRBD1; clone size: .; V gene: TRBV11-3; J gene: TRBJ2-3; CDR3 protein: CASSNRQGPGTDTQYF; CDR3 DNA: TGTGCCAGCAGCAACCGACAGGGCCCAGGGACAGATACGCAGTATTTT
D gene: .; clone size: few; V gene: TRBV28; J gene: TRBJ2-7; CDR3 protein: CASSLGQGLEQYF; CDR3 DNA: TGTGCCAGCAGTCTGGGTCAGGGGCTAGAGCAGTACTTC
D gene: TRBD1; clone size: .; V gene: TRBV5-6; J gene: TRBJ1-5; CDR3 protein: CASSWGQGRNQPQHF; CDR3 DNA: TGTGCCAGCAGCTGGGGACAGGGGAGGAATCAGCCCCAGCATTTT
D gene: .; clone size: few; V gene: TRBV7-8; J gene: TRBJ2-5; CDR3 protein: CASSLVGGTETQYF; CDR3 DNA: TGTGCCAGCAGCTTAGTTGGGGGGACGGAGACCCAGTACTTC
D gene: .; clone size: few; V gene: TRBV11-2; J gene: TRBJ2-7; CDR3 protein: CASSLAGSAYEQYF; CDR3 DNA: TGTGCCAGCAGCTTAGCGGGGAGTGCCTACGAGCAGTACTTC
D gene: .; clone size: few; V gene: TRBV28; J gene: TRBJ2-5; CDR3 protein: CASSLRAPKTQYF; CDR3 DNA: TGTGCCAGCAGCCTCAGGGCGCCCAAGACCCAGTACTTC
D gene: TRBD1; clone size: .; V gene: TRBV7-2; J gene: TRBJ1-2; CDR3 protein: CASSFRAGTVNGYTF; CDR3 DNA: TGTGCCAGCAGCTTCCGGGCCGGGACAGTCAATGGCTACACCTTC
D gene: TRBD1; clone size: .; V gene: TRBV2; J gene: TRBJ1-2; CDR3 protein: CASSFGTGTRGYTF; CDR3 DNA: TGTGCCAGCAGTTTTGGGACAGGGACTAGAGGCTACACCTTC
D gene: TRBD2; clone size: .; V gene: TRBV7-2; J gene: TRBJ2-3; CDR3 protein: CASSLARGSGSTDTQYF; CDR3 DNA: TGTGCCAGCAGCCTCGCCCGAGGTAGCGGGAGTACAGATACGCAGTATTTT
D gene: .; clone size: few; V gene: TRBV30; J gene: TRBJ2-7; CDR3 protein: CAWSVLVHEQYF; CDR3 DNA: TGTGCCTGGAGTGTACTGGTCCACGAGCAGTACTTC
D gene: .; clone size: few; V gene: TRBV19; J gene: TRBJ1-5; CDR3 protein: CASTPTGGAVGQPQHF; CDR3 DNA: TGTGCCAGTACCCCTACGGGTGGGGCTGTCGGTCAGCCCCAGCATTTT
D gene: TRBD2; clone size: .; V gene: TRBV5-6; J gene: TRBJ2-7; CDR3 protein: CASSWDRDYLKGYEQYF; CDR3 DNA: TGTGCCAGCAGCTGGGACCGGGACTACCTGAAGGGCTACGAGCAGTACTTC
D gene: .; clone size: few; V gene: TRBV14; J gene: TRBJ1-3; CDR3 protein: CASSQTRGRGNTIYF; CDR3 DNA: TGTGCCAGCAGCCAAACACGGGGTCGAGGAAACACCATATATTTT
D gene: .; clone size: .; V gene: TRBV14; J gene: TRBJ2-7; CDR3 protein: CASSFWEHSYEQYF; CDR3 DNA: TGTGCCAGCAGCTTCTGGGAGCACTCCTACGAGCAGTACTTC
D gene: .; clone size: .; V gene: TRBV12-5; J gene: TRBJ2-5; CDR3 protein: CASGEGGAQETQYF; CDR3 DNA: TGTGCTAGTGGCGAGGGGGGGGCTCAAGAGACCCAGTACTTC
D gene: TRBD2; clone size: .; V gene: TRBV27; J gene: TRBJ2-7; CDR3 protein: CASSTIASGYEQYF; CDR3 DNA: TGTGCCAGCAGTACTATAGCTAGCGGGTACGAGCAGTACTTC
D gene: .; clone size: few; V gene: TRBV27; J gene: TRBJ1-5; CDR3 protein: CASGYRRNQPQHF; CDR3 DNA: TGTGCCAGCGGATACAGGAGAAATCAGCCCCAGCATTTT
D gene: .; clone size: .; V gene: TRBV6-5; J gene: TRBJ2-7; CDR3 protein: CASRASGSHEQYF; CDR3 DNA: TGTGCCAGCAGGGCCTCAGGGTCCCACGAGCAGTACTTC
D gene: .; clone size: .; V gene: TRBV29-1; J gene: TRBJ2-7; CDR3 protein: CSVRSPLDSHEQYF; CDR3 DNA: TGCAGCGTACGTTCTCCGTTGGACTCACACGAGCAGTACTTC
D gene: .; clone size: few; V gene: TRBV20-1; J gene: TRBJ2-5; CDR3 protein: CSAEVETQYF; CDR3 DNA: TGCAGTGCTGAGGTGGAGACCCAGTACTTC
D gene: .; clone size: few; V gene: TRBV14; J gene: TRBJ2-5; CDR3 protein: CASSQGWLAETQYF; CDR3 DNA: TGTGCCAGCAGCCAAGGTTGGCTAGCCGAGACCCAGTACTTC
D gene: TRBD2; clone size: .; V gene: TRBV7-9; J gene: TRBJ2-1; CDR3 protein: CASSLGSGDYPFF; CDR3 DNA: TGTGCCAGCAGCTTAGGTAGCGGGGACTATCCGTTCTTC
D gene: TRBD1; clone size: .; V gene: TRBV5-4; J gene: TRBJ2-2; CDR3 protein: CASSLAGQGYLGELFF; CDR3 DNA: TGTGCCAGCAGCTTGGCCGGACAGGGGTACCTCGGGGAGCTGTTTTTT
D gene: .; clone size: .; V gene: TRBV6-5; J gene: TRBJ1-1; CDR3 protein: CASRPNLEIGTEAFF; CDR3 DNA: TGTGCCAGCAGACCGAACCTGGAGATTGGCACTGAAGCTTTCTTT
D gene: TRBD1; clone size: .; V gene: TRBV9; J gene: TRBJ2-4; CDR3 protein: CASSHPGQGINIQYF; CDR3 DNA: TGTGCCAGCAGCCATCCGGGACAGGGGATAAACATTCAGTACTTC
D gene: TRBD2; clone size: few; V gene: TRBV11-2; J gene: TRBJ2-1; CDR3 protein: CASSRDGLVYEQFF; CDR3 DNA: TGTGCCAGCAGCCGTGATGGACTAGTTTATGAGCAGTTCTTC
D gene: .; clone size: few; V gene: TRBV5-4; J gene: TRBJ2-3; CDR3 protein: CASSLSRFRDTDTQYF; CDR3 DNA: TGTGCCAGCAGCTTGTCGAGGTTTAGAGACACAGATACGCAGTATTTT
D gene: TRBD2; clone size: few; V gene: TRBV30; J gene: TRBJ2-6; CDR3 protein: CAWSVGSGRAVASGANVLTF; CDR3 DNA: TGTGCCTGGAGTGTTGGTAGCGGGAGGGCCGTCGCCTCTGGGGCCAACGTCCTGACTTTC
D gene: TRBD1; clone size: few; V gene: TRBV7-6; J gene: TRBJ1-5; CDR3 protein: CASSPGQGGGNQPQHF; CDR3 DNA: TGTGCCAGCAGCCCCGGACAGGGAGGGGGCAATCAGCCCCAGCATTTT